A single sample gave rise to the 9 T cell receptor beta chains below, sequenced in a study of shared clonotypes between healthy human individuals (TCRdb year 2020). Receptor amplification or capture employed the immunoSEQ multiplex PCR assay. Drawn from immuneACCESS, this table holds only the in-frame rearrangements with V and J called that TCRdb kept. Clones are partly lost; checked studies trace under half to an unresolved V gene and leave the rest unexplained. Recorded for this sample are over 850,000 clones; about four fifths of them occurred a single time. The ten biggest clones cover 0.55% to 0.7% of the sample. The sequenced sample was memory CD4+ T cells from PBMCs. The sample's cell subset or site label, decoded: CD45RA-negative fraction. The receptors here all came from a man aged 18 to 35 in good health. Some clones in this sample may be carry-over from other donors' samples.

On this clone itself: Different DNA sequences within this sample yield the same CDR3. The genes are TRBV6-5 and TRBJ2-7, with 13 bases that match TRBD2. This CDR3 comprises 15 residues. After removal of 5 bases from V and 2 bases from J, the junction contained 3 bases not matched to a gene. Germline assignment: CDR1 MNHEY and CDR2 SVGAGI. The CDR3 loop is CASSRLAGGPYEQYF. In nucleotides, the CDR3 is TGTGCCAGCAGTAGACTAGCGGGAGGCCCCTACGAGCAGTACTTC.

The chain has TRBV29-1 and TRBJ1-1; the match to TRBD1 covers 7 bases. Germline V gene lookup returns CDR1 SQVTM and CDR2 ANQGSEA. CDR3 length equals 12 residues. The CDR3 spells CVSQGMNTEAFF. CDR3 DNA sequence: TGCGTCTCACAGGGGATGAACACTGAAGCTTTCTTT.

The chain uses TRBV2 and TRBJ1-5, with TRBD1 matching 7 bases. The CDR3 is 14 amino acids. J lost 5 bases, V lost 6 bases, and 7 bases had no gene match. Germline CDR1 reads SNHLY; CDR2 reads FYNNEI. The CDR3 spells CASRKDRADQPQHF. The CDR3 coding sequence is TGTGCCAGCAGGAAAGACAGGGCCGATCAGCCCCAGCATTTT.

A word on this clone: Within the sample, other DNA sequences also encode this same CDR3. This chain uses TRBV5-6 with TRBJ1-2; tentative D call: TRBD1 (5 bases). V dropped 1 base and J dropped 7 bases, with 8 bases sitting between them. Germline lookup yields CDR1 SGHDT and CDR2 YYEEEE. This CDR3 spans 12 amino acids. CDR3 coding DNA: TGTGCCAGCAGCTTGACTAGGGGTGGCTACACCTTC. It codes for CASSLTRGGYTF.

This chain uses TRBV9 with TRBJ2-7, with 7 bases identical to TRBD1. The CDR3 has 15 residues. The J segment lost 2 bases and the V segment lost 2 bases, leaving 7 bases of the junction unmatched. CDR1 and CDR2 (germline): SGDLS, YYNGEE. The CDR3 DNA sequence: TGTGCCAGCAGCGTTTTGGGGACAGCCACCTACGAGCAGTACTTC. Translated, it gives CASSVLGTATYEQYF. Filled out from reference TRBV9 and TRBJ2-7, the complete variable domain reads DSGVTQTPKHLITATGQRVTLRCSPRSGDLSVYWYQQSLDQGLQFLIQYYNGEERAKGNILERFSAQQFPDLHSELNLSSLELGDSALYFCASSVLGTATYEQYFGPGTRLTVT.

The J gene is TRBJ2-1, the V gene TRBV10-3, with TRBD1 matching 7 bases. Germline CDR1 reads ENHRY; CDR2 reads SYGVKD. This CDR3 region has 12 residues. Germline trimming cut 6 bases from V and 9 bases from J; bases unmatched to any gene: 5. CDR3 residues: CAISRDSREQFF. The CDR3 bases are TGTGCCATCAGCCGGGACAGTCGTGAGCAGTTCTTC.

The genes are TRBV7-9 and TRBJ2-5; 10 bases map to TRBD1. Germline lookup yields CDR1 SEHNR and CDR2 FQNEAQ (reference sequence). This CDR3 contains 15 residues. Unmatched junction bases numbered 8, after V lost 5 bases and J lost 5 bases. The CDR3 DNA reads as TGTGCCAGCAGCGCGAGACAGGGGGCAGTTGAGACCCAGTACTTC. Its protein product is CASSARQGAVETQYF.

J is TRBJ2-3 and V is TRBV4-2, with unresolved D. CDR3 size: 13 residues. Looked up from germline, CDR1 is LGHNA and CDR2 is YNFKEQ. Trimming stripped 4 bases from V and 4 bases from J, with 9 bases between. The CDR3 DNA is TGTGCCAGCAGCCTAACAAACCCAGATACGCAGTATTTT. Amino acids: CASSLTNPDTQYF.

The V and J genes are TRBV9 and TRBJ1-1; D is unresolved. There are 13 residues in the CDR3. V was cut by 3 bases and J by 2 bases, with 8 bases left in between. The germline V gene has CDR1 SGDLS and CDR2 YYNGEE. CDR3 protein: CASSGIPNTEAFF. CDR3 bases: TGTGCCAGCAGCGGGATCCCAAACACTGAAGCTTTCTTT.